The text below deals with one T cell receptor (beta chain). CDR1 is SGHRS and CDR2 is YFSETQ in the germline V gene. V lost 2 bases and J 3 bases, leaving 15 bases between the germline ends. The CDR3 length is 16 residues. Libraries were prepared by immunoSEQ multiplex PCR; TCRdb keeps only in-frame clonotypes and omits some of them. The sample includes 150,000 to 200,000 clones, approximately 83% seen only once; the top ten take 2.5% to 3.5%. The record originates from a study of cytomegalovirus exposure and HLA in healthy donors. This TCR derives from a woman in her late teens or twenties in good health and CMV-seropositive. The rearrangement joins TRBV5-1 to TRBJ1-3, with D possibly TRBD1 on 5 matching bases. The sequencing sample was made of PBMCs. The CDR3 sequence is CASSLRPQGFGNTIYF. DNA of the CDR3: TGCGCCAGCAGCTTACGTCCCCAGGGCTTTGGAAACACCATATATTTT.